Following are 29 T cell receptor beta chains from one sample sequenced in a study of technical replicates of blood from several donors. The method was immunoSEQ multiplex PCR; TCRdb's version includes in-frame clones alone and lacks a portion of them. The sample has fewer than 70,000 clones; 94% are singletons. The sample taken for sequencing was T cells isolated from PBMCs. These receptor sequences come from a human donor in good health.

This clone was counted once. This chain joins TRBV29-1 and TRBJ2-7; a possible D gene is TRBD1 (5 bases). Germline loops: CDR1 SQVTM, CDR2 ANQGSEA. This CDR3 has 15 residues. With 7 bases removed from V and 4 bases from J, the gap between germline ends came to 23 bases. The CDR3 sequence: CSATMPRQFRYEQYF. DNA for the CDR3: TGCAGCGCCACGATGCCCAGACAGTTTAGGTACGAGCAGTACTTC.

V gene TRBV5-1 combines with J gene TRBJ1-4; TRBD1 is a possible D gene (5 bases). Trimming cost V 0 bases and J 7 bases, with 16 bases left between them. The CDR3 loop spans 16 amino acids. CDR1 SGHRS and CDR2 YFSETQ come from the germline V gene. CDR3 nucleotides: TGCGCCAGCAGCTTGGGAAGTGGGACTAGAGGTGAAAAACTGTTTTTT. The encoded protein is CASSLGSGTRGEKLFF.

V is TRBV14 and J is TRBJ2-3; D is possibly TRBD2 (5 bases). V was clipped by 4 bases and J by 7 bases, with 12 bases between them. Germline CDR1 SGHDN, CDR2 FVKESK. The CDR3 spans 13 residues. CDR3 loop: CASSRLNGNTQYF. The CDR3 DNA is TGTGCCAGCAGCCGCCTGAACGGGAATACGCAGTATTTT.

The CDR3 DNA reads as TGTGCCAGCAGTTACGGCGGGGGCGGGCCCCAGCATTTT. Translating gives CASSYGGGGPQHF. This rearrangement joins TRBV6-5 to TRBJ1-5, with D possibly TRBD1 on 6 matching bases. V gave up 2 bases and J gave up 9 bases, with 11 bases separating them. In germline, CDR1 is MNHEY, CDR2 SVGAGI. CDR3 size: 13 residues.

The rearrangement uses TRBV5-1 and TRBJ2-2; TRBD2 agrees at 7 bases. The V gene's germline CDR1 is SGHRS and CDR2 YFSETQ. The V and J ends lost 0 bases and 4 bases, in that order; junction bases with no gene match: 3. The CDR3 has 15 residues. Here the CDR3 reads CASSLETSTTGELFF. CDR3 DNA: TGCGCCAGCAGCTTGGAGACTAGCACCACCGGGGAGCTGTTTTTT.

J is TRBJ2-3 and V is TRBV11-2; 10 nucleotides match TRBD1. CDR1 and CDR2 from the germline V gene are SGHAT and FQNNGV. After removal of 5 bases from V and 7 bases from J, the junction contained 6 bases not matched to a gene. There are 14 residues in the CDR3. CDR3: CASSPGQGVYTQYF. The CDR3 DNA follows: TGTGCCAGCAGCCCTGGACAGGGGGTTTATACGCAGTATTTT.

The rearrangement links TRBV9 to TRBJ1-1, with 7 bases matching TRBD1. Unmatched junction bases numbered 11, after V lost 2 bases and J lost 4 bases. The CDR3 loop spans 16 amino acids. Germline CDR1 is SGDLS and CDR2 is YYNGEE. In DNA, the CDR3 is TGTGCCAGCAGCGTCGACCGGACAGGCCGGATCACTGAAGCTTTCTTT. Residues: CASSVDRTGRITEAFF.

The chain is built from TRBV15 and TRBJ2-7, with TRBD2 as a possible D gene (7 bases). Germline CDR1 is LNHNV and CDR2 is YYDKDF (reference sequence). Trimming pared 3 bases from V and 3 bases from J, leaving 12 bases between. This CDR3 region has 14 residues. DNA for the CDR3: TGTGCCACCAGCAGGGGGAGGGGGGGCTACGAGCAGTACTTC. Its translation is CATSRGRGGYEQYF.

CDR3 DNA sequence: TGTGCCAGCAGCTTGGCATGGGACAGGGGTTCCGATACGCAGTATTTT. Translation: CASSLAWDRGSDTQYF. The genes are TRBV5-6 and TRBJ2-3; TRBD1 matches at 10 bases. The CDR3 is made up of 16 amino acids. The V gene's germline CDR1 is SGHDT and CDR2 YYEEEE. V lost 0 bases to trimming and J lost 6 bases; unmatched junction nucleotides: 7. Full variable domain (rest looked up from reference TRBV5-6 and TRBJ2-3): DAGVTQSPTHLIKTRGQQVTLRCSPKSGHDTVSWYQQALGQGPQFIFQYYEEEERQRGNFPDRFSGHQFPNYSSELNVNALLLGDSALYLCASSLAWDRGSDTQYFGPGTRLTVL.

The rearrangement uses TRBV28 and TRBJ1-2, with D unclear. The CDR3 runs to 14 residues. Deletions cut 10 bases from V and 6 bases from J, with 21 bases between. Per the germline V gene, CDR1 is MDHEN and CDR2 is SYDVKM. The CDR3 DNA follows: TGTGCCACCGGAGTTGGGAGTCCACCTCATGGCTACACCTTC. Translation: CATGVGSPPHGYTF.

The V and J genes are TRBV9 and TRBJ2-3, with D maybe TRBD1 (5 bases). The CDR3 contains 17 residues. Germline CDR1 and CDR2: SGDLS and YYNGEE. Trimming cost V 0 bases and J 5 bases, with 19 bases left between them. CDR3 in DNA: TGTGCCAGCAGCGTAGAGGGGTGGGGCCTAGGGGAAGATACGCAGTATTTT. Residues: CASSVEGWGLGEDTQYF.

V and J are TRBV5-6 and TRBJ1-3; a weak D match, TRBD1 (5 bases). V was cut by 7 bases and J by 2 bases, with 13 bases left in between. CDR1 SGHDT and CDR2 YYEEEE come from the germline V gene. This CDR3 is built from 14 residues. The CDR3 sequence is CASRAGRAGNTIYF. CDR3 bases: TGTGCCAGCCGGGCAGGCAGGGCTGGAAACACCATATATTTT.

Here the CDR3 reads CASSLATPGDTIYF. CDR3 sequence (DNA): TGTGCCAGCAGCTTAGCGACACCCGGGGACACCATATATTTT. This chain connects TRBV7-2 to TRBJ1-3; no reliable D call. The CDR3 is 14 residues long. CDR1 and CDR2 from the germline V gene are SGHTA and FQGNSA. Trimming removed 0 bases at V and 8 bases at J, with 11 bases between.

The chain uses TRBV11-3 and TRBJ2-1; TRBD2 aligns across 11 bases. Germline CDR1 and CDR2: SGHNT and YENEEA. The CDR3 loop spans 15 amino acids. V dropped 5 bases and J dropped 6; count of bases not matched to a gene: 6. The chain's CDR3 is CASSPRTSGSNEQFF. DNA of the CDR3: TGTGCCAGCAGCCCACGGACTAGCGGGTCCAATGAGCAGTTCTTC.

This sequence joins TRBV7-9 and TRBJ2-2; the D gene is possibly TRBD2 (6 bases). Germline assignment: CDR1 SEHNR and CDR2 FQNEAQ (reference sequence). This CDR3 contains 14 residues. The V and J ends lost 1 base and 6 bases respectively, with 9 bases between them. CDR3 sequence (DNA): TGTGCCAGCAGCTTAGAACTAGCTGCCGGGGAGCTGTTTTTT. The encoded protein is CASSLELAAGELFF. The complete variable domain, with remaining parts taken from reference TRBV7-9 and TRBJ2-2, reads DTGVSQNPRHKITKRGQNVTFRCDPISEHNRLYWYRQTLGQGPEFLTYFQNEAQLEKSRLLSDRFSAERPKGSFSTLEIQRTEQGDSAMYLCASSLELAAGELFFGEGSRLTVL.

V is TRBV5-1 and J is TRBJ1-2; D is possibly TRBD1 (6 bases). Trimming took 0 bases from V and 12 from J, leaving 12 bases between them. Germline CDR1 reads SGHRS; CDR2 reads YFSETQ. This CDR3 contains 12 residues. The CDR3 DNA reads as TGCGCCAGCAGCTTGGTGTCAGGGGCGAACACCTTC. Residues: CASSLVSGANTF.

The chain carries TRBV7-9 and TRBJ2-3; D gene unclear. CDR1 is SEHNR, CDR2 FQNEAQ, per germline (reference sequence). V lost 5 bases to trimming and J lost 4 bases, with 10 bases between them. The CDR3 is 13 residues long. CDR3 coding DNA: TGTGCCAGCAGCCTTACGAGGTCAGATACGCAGTATTTT. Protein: CASSLTRSDTQYF.

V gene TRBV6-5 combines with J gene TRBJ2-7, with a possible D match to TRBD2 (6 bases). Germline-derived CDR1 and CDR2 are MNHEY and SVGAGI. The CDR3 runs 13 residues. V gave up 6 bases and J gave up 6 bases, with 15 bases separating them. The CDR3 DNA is TGTGCCAGCAGCTTCGGGGGTTCGTTCGAGCAGTACTTC. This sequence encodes CASSFGGSFEQYF.

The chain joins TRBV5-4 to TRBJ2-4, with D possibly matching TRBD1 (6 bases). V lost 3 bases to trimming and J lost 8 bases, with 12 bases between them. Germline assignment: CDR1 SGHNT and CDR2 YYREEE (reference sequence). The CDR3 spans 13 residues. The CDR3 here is CASSSRQEYIQYF. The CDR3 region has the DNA TGTGCCAGCAGCTCTAGACAGGAATACATTCAGTACTTC.

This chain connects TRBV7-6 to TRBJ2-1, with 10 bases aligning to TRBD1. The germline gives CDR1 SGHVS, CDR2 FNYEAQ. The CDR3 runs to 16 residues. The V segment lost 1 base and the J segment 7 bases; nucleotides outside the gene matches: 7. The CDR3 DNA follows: TGTGCCAGCAGCTTAGATGTTGGGACAGGGGTGAATGAGCAGTTCTTC. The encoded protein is CASSLDVGTGVNEQFF. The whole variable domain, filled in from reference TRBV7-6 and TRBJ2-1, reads GAGVSQSPRYKVTKRGQDVALRCDPISGHVSLYWYRQALGQGPEFLTYFNYEAQQDKSGLPNDRFSAERPEGSISTLTIQRTEQRDSAMYRCASSLDVGTGVNEQFFGPGTRLTVL.

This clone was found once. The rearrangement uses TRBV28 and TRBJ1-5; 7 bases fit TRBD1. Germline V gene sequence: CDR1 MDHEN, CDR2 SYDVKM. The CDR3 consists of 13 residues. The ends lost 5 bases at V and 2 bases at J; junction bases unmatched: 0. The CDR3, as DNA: TGTGCCAGCAGTGACAGGGGCAATCAGCCCCAGCATTTT. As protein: CASSDRGNQPQHF.

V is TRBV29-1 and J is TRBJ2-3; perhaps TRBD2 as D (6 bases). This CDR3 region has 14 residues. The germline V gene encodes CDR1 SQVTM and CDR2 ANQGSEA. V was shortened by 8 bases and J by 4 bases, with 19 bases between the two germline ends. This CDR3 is CSSSRDGGADTQYF. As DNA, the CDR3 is TGCAGCTCTTCCCGGGATGGAGGGGCAGATACGCAGTATTTT.

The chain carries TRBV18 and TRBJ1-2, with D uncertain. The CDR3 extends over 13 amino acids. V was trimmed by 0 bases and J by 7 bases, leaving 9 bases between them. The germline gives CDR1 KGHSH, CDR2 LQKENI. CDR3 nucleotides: TGTGCCAGCTCACCACCTCCCCCGGGTGGCTACACCTTC. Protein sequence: CASSPPPPGGYTF.

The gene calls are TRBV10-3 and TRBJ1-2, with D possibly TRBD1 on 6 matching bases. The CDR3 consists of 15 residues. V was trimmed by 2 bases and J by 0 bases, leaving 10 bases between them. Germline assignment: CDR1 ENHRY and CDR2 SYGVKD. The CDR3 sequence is CAISETTGPNYGYTF. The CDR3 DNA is TGTGCCATCAGTGAGACGACAGGACCTAACTATGGCTACACCTTC.

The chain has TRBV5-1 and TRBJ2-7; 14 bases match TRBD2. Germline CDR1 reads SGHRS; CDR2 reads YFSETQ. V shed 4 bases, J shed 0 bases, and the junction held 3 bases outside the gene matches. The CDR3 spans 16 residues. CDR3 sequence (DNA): TGCGCCAGCAGCAACGGACTAGCGGGGGGCTCCTACGAGCAGTACTTC. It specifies CASSNGLAGGSYEQYF.

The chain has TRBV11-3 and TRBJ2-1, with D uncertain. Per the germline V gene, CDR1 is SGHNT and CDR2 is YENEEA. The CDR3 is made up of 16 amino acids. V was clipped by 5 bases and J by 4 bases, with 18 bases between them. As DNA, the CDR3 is TGTGCCAGCAGCCACCATGGGCTACAAGCTTACAATGAGCAGTTCTTC. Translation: CASSHHGLQAYNEQFF. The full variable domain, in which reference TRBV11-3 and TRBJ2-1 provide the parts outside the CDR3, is EAGVVQSPRYKIIEKKQPVAFWCNPISGHNTLYWYLQNLGQGPELLIRYENEEAVDDSQLPKDRFSAERLKGVDSTLKIQPAELGDSAVYLCASSHHGLQAYNEQFFGPGTRLTVL.

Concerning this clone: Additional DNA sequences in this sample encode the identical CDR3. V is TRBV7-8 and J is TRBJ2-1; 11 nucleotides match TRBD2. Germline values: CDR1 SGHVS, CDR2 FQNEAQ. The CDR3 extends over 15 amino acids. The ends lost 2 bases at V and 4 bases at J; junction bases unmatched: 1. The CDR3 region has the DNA TGTGCCAGCAGCTTACCTAGCGGGAGGTACAATGAGCAGTTCTTC. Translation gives CASSLPSGRYNEQFF. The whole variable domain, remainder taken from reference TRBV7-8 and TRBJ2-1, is GAGVSQSPRYKVAKRGQDVALRCDPISGHVSLFWYQQALGQGPEFLTYFQNEAQLDKSGLPSDRFFAERPEGSVSTLKIQRTQQEDSAVYLCASSLPSGRYNEQFFGPGTRLTVL.

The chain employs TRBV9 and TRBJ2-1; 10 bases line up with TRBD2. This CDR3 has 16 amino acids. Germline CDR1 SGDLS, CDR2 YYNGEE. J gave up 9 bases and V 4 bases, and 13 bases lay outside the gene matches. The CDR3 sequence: CASSPRAGGLQTEQFF. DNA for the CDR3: TGTGCCAGCAGCCCAAGAGCGGGGGGGCTCCAAACTGAGCAGTTCTTC.

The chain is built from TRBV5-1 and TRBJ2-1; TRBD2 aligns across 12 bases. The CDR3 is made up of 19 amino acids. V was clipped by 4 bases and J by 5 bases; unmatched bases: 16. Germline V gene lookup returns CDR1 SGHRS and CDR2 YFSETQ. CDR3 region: CASSGVPTSGSKVDNEQFF. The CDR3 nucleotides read TGCGCCAGCAGCGGTGTCCCGACTAGCGGGAGTAAGGTTGACAATGAGCAGTTCTTC.